This section outlines one T cell receptor beta chain sequence together with its context. The data belong to a study of blood T cell repertoires in COVID-19. This table comes from immunoSEQ multiplex PCR, and its TCRdb copy is limited to in-frame clones, with some not included. The sample has about 110,000 clones; over 75% are singletons. The CDR3 runs to 14 residues. The germline CDR1 and CDR2 sequences are MNHEY and SVGAGI. V lost 8 bases and J lost 0, with 11 bases in between. The source of this sequence is a man in his 70s with active or convalescent COVID-19. The rearrangement joins TRBV6-5 to TRBJ1-3; weak D call: TRBD1 (5 bases). Sequenced input: peripheral blood. The CDR3 loop is CASLERGSGNTIYF. As DNA, the CDR3 is TGTGCCAGCCTGGAAAGGGGCTCTGGAAACACCATATATTTT.